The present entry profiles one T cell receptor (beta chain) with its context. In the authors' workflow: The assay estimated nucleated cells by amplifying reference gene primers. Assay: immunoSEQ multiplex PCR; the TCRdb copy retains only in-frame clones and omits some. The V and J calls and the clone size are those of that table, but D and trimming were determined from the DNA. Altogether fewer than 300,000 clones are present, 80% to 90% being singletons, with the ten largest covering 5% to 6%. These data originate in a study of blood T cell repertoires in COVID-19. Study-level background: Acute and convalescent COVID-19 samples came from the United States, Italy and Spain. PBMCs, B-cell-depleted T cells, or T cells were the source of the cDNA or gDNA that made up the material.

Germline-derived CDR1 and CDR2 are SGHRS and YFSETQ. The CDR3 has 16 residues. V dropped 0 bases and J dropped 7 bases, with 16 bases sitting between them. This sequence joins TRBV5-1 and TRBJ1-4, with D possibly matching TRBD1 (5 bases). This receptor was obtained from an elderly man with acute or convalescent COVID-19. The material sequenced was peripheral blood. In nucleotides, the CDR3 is TGCGCCAGCAGCTTGGAGCCCATCGGGGGTGGTGAAAAACTGTTTTTT. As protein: CASSLEPIGGGEKLFF.